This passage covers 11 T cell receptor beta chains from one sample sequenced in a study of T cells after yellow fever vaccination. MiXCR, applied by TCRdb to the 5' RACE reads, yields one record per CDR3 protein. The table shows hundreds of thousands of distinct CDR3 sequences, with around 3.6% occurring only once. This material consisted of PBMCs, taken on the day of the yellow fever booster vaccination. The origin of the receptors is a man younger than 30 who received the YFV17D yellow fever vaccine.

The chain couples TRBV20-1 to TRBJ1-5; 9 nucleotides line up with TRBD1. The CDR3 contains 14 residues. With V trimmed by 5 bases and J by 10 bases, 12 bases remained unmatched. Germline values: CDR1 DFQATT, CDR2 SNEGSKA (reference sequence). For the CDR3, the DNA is TGCAGTGCTGGGGGACAGGGAACATGGGGACCCCAGCATTTT. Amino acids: CSAGGQGTWGPQHF.

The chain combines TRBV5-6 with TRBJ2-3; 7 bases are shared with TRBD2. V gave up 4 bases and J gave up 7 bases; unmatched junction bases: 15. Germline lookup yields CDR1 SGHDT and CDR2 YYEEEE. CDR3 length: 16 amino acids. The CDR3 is CASSRPGTTLINTQYF. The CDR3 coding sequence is TGTGCCAGCAGCCGACCCGGGACTACCCTAATAAATACGCAGTATTTT.

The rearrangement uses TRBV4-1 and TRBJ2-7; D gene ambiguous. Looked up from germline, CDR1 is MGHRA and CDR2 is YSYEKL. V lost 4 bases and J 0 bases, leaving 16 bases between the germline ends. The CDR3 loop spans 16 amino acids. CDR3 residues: CASSLATTGSSYEQYF. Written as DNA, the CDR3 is TGCGCCAGCAGCCTAGCCACCACGGGTAGCTCCTACGAGCAGTACTTC.

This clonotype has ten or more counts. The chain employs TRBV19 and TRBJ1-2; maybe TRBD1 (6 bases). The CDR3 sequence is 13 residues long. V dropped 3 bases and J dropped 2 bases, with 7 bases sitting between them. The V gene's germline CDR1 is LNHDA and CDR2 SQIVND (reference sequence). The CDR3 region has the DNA TGTGCCAGTAGTATCGACAGGAACTATGGCTACACCTTC. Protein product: CASSIDRNYGYTF.

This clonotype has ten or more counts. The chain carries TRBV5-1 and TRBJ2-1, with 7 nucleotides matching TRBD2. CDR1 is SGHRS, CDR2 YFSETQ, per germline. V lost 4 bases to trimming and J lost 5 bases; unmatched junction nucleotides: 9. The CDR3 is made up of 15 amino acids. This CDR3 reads CASSASGSGDNEQFF. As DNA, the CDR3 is TGCGCCAGCAGCGCTTCGGGCAGCGGGGACAATGAGCAGTTCTTC.

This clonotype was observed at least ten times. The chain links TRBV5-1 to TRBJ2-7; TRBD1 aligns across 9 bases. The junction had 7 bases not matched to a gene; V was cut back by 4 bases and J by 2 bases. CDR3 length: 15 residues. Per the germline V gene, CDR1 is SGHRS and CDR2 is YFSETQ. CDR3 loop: CASSGGDRAAYEQYF. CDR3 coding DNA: TGCGCCAGCAGCGGAGGGGACAGGGCGGCCTACGAGCAGTACTTC.

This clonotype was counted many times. This CDR3 reads CSARDLTGTVRSPLHF. CDR3 in DNA: TGCAGTGCTAGAGATTTGACAGGGACCGTCCGTTCACCCCTCCACTTT. This chain uses TRBV20-1 with TRBJ1-6, with 7 bases matching TRBD1. CDR3 length equals 16 residues. In germline, CDR1 is DFQATT, CDR2 SNEGSKA (reference sequence). Trimming took 0 bases from V and 9 from J; bases not matched to a gene: 11.

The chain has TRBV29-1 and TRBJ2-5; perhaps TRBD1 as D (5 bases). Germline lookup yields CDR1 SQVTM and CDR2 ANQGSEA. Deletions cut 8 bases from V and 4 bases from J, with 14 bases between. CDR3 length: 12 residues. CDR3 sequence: CSSGQGGETQYF. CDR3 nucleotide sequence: TGCAGCTCAGGGCAGGGTGGAGAGACCCAGTACTTC.

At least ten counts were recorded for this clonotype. CDR3 in amino acids: CASSLGGANEKLFF. As DNA, the CDR3 is TGTGCCAGCAGCTTAGGGGGGGCTAATGAAAAACTGTTTTTT. J is TRBJ1-4 and V is TRBV7-8; perhaps TRBD1 as D (5 bases). The CDR3 totals 14 residues. Germline CDR1 is SGHVS and CDR2 is FQNEAQ. Trimming stripped 1 base from V and 3 bases from J, with 6 bases between.

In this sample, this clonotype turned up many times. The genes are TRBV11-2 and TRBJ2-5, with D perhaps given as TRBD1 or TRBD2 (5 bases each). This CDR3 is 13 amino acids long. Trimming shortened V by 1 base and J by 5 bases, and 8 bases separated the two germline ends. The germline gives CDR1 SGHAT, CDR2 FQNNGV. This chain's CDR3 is CASSLGQRETQYF. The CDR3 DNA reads TGTGCCAGCAGCTTAGGACAGCGGGAGACCCAGTACTTC.

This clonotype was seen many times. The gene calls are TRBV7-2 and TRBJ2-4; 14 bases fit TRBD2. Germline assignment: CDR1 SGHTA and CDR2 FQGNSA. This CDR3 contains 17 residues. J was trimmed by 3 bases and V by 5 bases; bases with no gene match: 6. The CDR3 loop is CASSKAGLAGVKNIQYF. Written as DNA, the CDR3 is TGTGCCAGCAGCAAGGCGGGACTAGCGGGGGTCAAAAACATTCAGTACTTC.